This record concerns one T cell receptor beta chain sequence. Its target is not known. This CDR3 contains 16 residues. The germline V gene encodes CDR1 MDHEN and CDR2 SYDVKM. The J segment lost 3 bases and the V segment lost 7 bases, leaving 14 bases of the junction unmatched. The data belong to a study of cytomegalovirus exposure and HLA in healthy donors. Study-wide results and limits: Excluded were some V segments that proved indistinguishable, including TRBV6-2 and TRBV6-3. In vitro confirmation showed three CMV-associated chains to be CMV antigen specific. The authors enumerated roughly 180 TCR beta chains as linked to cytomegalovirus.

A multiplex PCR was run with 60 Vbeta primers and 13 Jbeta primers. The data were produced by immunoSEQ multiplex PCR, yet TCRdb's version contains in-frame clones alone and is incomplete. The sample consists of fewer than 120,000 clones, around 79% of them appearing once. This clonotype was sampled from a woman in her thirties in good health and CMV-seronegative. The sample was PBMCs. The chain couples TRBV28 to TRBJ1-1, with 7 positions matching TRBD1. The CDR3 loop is CASTPFPGTVDTEAFF. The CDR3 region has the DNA TGTGCCAGCACTCCTTTCCCCGGGACAGTGGACACTGAAGCTTTCTTT. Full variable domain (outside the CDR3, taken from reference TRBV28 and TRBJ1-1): DVKVTQSSRYLVKRTGEKVFLECVQDMDHENMFWYRQDPGLGLRLIYFSYDVKMKEKGDIPEGYSVSREKKERFSLILESASTNQTSMYLCASTPFPGTVDTEAFFGQGTRLTVV.